The 2 T cell receptor beta chains below come from one sample, sequenced in a study of cytomegalovirus exposure and HLA in healthy donors. The PCR was carried out with 60 Vbeta primers and 13 Jbeta primers. Using immunoSEQ multiplex PCR, the repertoire was profiled, and TCRdb retains in-frame clones only, with some absent. Its table records about 39,000 clones. The sample comprised PBMCs. These receptors originate from a woman aged 30 to 39 in good health and CMV-seropositive.

V gene TRBV27 combines with J gene TRBJ1-2; no clear D gene. From germline, CDR1 is MNHEY and CDR2 SMNVEV (reference sequence). The CDR3 runs 14 residues. Between the trimmed V and J ends, which lost 0 bases and 8 bases, there was a span of 13 bases. The CDR3 sequence: CASSLSLPSRGYTF. CDR3 coding DNA: TGTGCCAGCAGTTTATCTCTCCCGTCTCGGGGCTACACCTTC.

The rearrangement joins TRBV7-9 to TRBJ2-5, with TRBD1 as a possible D gene (6 bases). V was pared by 5 bases and J by 0 bases, with 19 bases between. Per the germline V gene, CDR1 is SEHNR and CDR2 is FQNEAQ (reference sequence). The CDR3 runs 17 residues. The DNA for the CDR3 is TGTGCCAGCAGCGCCCGTAGGGACATACTGTACCAAGAGACCCAGTACTTC. Amino acid sequence: CASSARRDILYQETQYF.